This is a list of T cell receptor beta chains from one sample in a study of human T cells and chemical hapten exposure. TCRdb independently ran MiXCR on the RACE reads; one entry per CDR3 protein. The repertoire holds about 360,000 distinct CDR3 sequences, with around 5% as singletons. Here the sequenced sample was whole blood, taken in connection with sensitization to the hapten diphenylcyclopropenone (DPC). Source of these receptors: a woman aged 50 to 60 with alopecia areata. Some clones in this sample may be carry-over from other donors' samples. The CDR3 runs from the conserved cysteine through the conserved F or W. Some rows mark clone size as missing; the rest say once, few, many or name a class of expanded clone.

few	TRBV14	TRBJ2-7	CASSQDVWGYEQYF
many	TRBV24-1	TRBJ2-1	CATSGVQGRGNEQFF
few	TRBV11-2	TRBJ1-2	CASSLVVGTGDPHRLNYGYTF
-	TRBV5-4	TRBJ1-3	CASSGGQMRSGNTIYF
many	TRBV20-1	TRBJ2-1	CSAIGTEGYEQFF
many	TRBV28	TRBJ2-7	CASSLTDVGQYF
many	TRBV7-2	TRBJ1-6	CASSFGGQGNSPLHF
many	TRBV13	TRBJ2-7	CASSTDRAAYEQYF
-	TRBV5-1	TRBJ2-1	CASSLTGSSSYNEQFF
-	TRBV3-1	TRBJ2-1	CASSVIAGGPYNEQFF
-	TRBV28	TRBJ2-6	CASTRTLTGLVSGANVLTF
many	TRBV12-3/TRBV12-4	TRBJ1-5	CASSQTEYQPQHF
few	TRBV6-6	TRBJ2-1	CASSNRDSSNEQFF
few	TRBV19	TRBJ2-7	CASSIRVQYEQYF
many	TRBV9	TRBJ2-5	CASSPSGTQETQYF
many	TRBV4-3	TRBJ1-6	CASSQDASYNSPLHF
few	TRBV3-1	TRBJ2-1	CASSTSGGTGNEQFF
many	TRBV25-1	TRBJ1-4	CASSSVGEKLFF
-	TRBV3-1	TRBJ2-7	CASSSIGDYEQYF
many	TRBV7-9	TRBJ2-7	CASSSGGRPSGDLYEQYF
many	TRBV5-1	TRBJ1-1	CASSPVKGKNTEAFF
many	TRBV12-3/TRBV12-4	TRBJ2-3	CASSLTGVADTQYF
few	TRBV28	TRBJ2-3	CASSFILPTDTQYF
-	TRBV6-5	TRBJ2-7	CASSYDGWQYF
few	TRBV4-3	TRBJ1-2	CASSPPPGGGGYTF
few	TRBV7-2	TRBJ1-1	CASMAGEITEAFF
many	TRBV29-1	TRBJ1-2	CSAISDRDGYGYTF
many	TRBV6-2/TRBV6-3	TRBJ2-7	CASSPGLAGVSEQYF
-	TRBV29-1	TRBJ2-1	CSVDRDGRNEQFF
many	TRBV20-1	TRBJ1-1	CSARSQGNTEAFF
-	TRBV7-9	TRBJ2-2	CASSSPHGPNTGELFF
-	TRBV20-1	TRBJ2-3	CSARAPRTSGSTDTQYF
few	TRBV6-5	TRBJ2-1	CASSAQQGPLSYNEQFF
-	TRBV28	TRBJ2-1	CASSLGDRAPVGEQFF
few	TRBV28	TRBJ1-5	CAIHGGGQPQHF
many	TRBV5-5	TRBJ2-7	CASSLFRGGHEQYF
-	TRBV12-3/TRBV12-4	TRBJ2-3	CASSLGGYSSTDTQYF
few	TRBV5-1	TRBJ2-5	CASRKGTSGVGETQYF
few	TRBV6-5	TRBJ1-1	CASSYADRTFEAFF
many	TRBV20-1	TRBJ2-1	CSARVTSGTGGYNEQFF
many	TRBV25-1	TRBJ2-7	CASRIAGSYEQYF
many	TRBV13	TRBJ1-2	CASSLDRGDFYGYTF
many	TRBV28	TRBJ2-3	CASQSGVTDTQYF
-	TRBV14	TRBJ1-1	CASSQEVPVAEAFF
few	TRBV7-2	TRBJ2-1	CASRGLAGVNEQFF
many	TRBV3-1	TRBJ1-3	CASSQDPTGTGNTIYF
many	TRBV6-5	TRBJ2-7	CASRQGEEQYF
few	TRBV6-5	TRBJ2-5	CASTQGPGGRETQYF
-	TRBV5-1	TRBJ1-6	CASKPGENNSPLQF
few	TRBV27	TRBJ1-1	CASSSQGPLPDTEAFF
few	TRBV20-1	TRBJ2-5	CSARLAGSQETQYF
many	TRBV6-1	TRBJ1-1	CASSEDRLMNTEAFF
few	TRBV29-1	TRBJ2-6	CTTRGPGANVLTF
-	TRBV5-1	TRBJ2-7	CASSLGDGRRGEQYF
many	TRBV12-5	TRBJ1-1	CASDSGNTEAFF